This note documents a single TCR beta chain sequence. Its specificity is not known. Treatment defined: roughly 11-day PBMC culture with coronavirus spike peptide pools or control peptides (ViraFEST assay). Gathering of the CD4+ T cells, from the unexposed donor, took place before the COVID-19 pandemic (2011-2018). Sequencing of DNA taken from cultured CD4+ T cells relied on the Oncomine TCR Beta short-read assay. Someone extracted genomic DNA from cultured CD4+ T cells. TCRdb passed the PCR reads through MiXCR, listing each CDR3 protein once. The table records about 10,000 distinct CDR3 sequences, roughly 30% of them present only once. The CDR3 length is 12 residues. Germline V gene data show CDR1 as DFQATT and CDR2 as SNEGSKA (reference sequence). The V end lost 2 bases, the J end lost 7 bases, and 12 bases lay between the germline ends. This sample is part of a study of vaccination and CD4 T cells after COVID-19.

The chain employs TRBV20-1 and TRBJ2-7, with TRBD2 as a possible D gene (5 bases). Input material: CD4+ T cells from blood, cultured in vitro. The clonotype was recovered from a human donor in good health. The CDR3 protein is CSARPGVLEQYF. For the CDR3, the DNA is TGCAGTGCTAGACCCGGGGTCCTGGAGCAGTACTTC.